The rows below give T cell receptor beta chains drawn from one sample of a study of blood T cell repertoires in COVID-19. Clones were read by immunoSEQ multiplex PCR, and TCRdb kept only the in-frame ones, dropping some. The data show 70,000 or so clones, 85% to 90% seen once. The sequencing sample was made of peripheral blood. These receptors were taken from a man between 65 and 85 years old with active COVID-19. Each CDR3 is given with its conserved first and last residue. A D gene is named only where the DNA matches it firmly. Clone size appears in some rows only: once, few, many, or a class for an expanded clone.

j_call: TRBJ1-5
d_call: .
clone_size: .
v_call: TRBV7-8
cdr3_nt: TGTGCCAGCAGCTTAGGTGGGCAGGGTGGGCAGCCCCAGCATTTT
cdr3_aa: CASSLGGQGGQPQHF

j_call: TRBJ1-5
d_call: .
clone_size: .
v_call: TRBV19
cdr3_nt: TGTGCCAGTAGTACAGCGGTCGGTCAGCCCCAGCATTTT
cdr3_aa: CASSTAVGQPQHF

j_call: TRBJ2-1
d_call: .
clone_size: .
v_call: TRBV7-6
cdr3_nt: TGTGCCAGCAGCCGCGCACGTTACAATGAGCAGTTCTTC
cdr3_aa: CASSRARYNEQFF

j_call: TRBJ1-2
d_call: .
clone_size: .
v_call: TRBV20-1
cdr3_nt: TGCAGTGCTAGTTGGCAAAATGGCTACACCTTC
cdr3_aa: CSASWQNGYTF

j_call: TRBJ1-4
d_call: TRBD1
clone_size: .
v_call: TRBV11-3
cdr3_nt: TGTGCCAGCAGCCCACAGGGGGCTAATGAAAAACTGTTTTTT
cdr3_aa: CASSPQGANEKLFF

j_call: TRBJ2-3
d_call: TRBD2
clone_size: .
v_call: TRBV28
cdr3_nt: TGTGCCAGCAGCCCCGGGGGGGCCCCCACTAGCACAGATACGCAGTATTTT
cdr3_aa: CASSPGGAPTSTDTQYF

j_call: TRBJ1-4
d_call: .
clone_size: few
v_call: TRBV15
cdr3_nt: TGTGCCACCAGCAGAGAACCCCGGGGGGGTAATGAAAAACTGTTTTTT
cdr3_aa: CATSREPRGGNEKLFF

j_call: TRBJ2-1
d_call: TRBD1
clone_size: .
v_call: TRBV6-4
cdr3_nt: TGTGCCAGCAGCGCCCAGGGGGAGAGGCAGTTCTTC
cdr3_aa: CASSAQGERQFF

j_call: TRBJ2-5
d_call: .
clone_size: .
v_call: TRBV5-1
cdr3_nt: TGCGCCAGCAGCCGGGGCGGGGAAGAGACCCAGTACTTC
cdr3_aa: CASSRGGEETQYF

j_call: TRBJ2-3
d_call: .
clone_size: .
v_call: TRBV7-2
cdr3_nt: TGTGCCAGCAGCCTCGATGGGGGGGCAAGTACAGATACGCAGTATTTT
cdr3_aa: CASSLDGGASTDTQYF

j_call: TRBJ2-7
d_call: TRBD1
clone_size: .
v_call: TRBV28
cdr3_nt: TGTGCCAGCAGTTTCCAGACAGGGGGGGGCTACGAGCAGTACTTC
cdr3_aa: CASSFQTGGGYEQYF

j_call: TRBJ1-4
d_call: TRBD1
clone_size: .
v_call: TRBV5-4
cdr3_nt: TGTGCCAGCAGCTTGCGACAGGGGGGAGCTAATGAAAAACTGTTTTTT
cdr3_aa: CASSLRQGGANEKLFF

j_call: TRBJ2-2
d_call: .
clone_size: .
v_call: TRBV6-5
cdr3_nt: TGTGCCAGCAGCCGAGGTACCGAAGCCGGGGAGCTGTTTTTT
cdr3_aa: CASSRGTEAGELFF

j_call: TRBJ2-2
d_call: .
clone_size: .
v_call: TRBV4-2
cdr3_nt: TGTGCCAGCAGCCAAGAACCAGGGGTGGCCACCGGGGAGCTGTTTTTT
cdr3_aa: CASSQEPGVATGELFF

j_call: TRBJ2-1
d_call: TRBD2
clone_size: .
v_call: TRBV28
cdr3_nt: TGTGCCAGCAGTAGACTAGCGGGAGGGCGTTATGAGCAGTTCTTC
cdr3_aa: CASSRLAGGRYEQFF

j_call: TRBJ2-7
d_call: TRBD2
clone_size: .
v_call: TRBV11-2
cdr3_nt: TGTGCCAGCAGCTTAGATAGCGGGAGGGCCCCCTACGAGCAGTACTTC
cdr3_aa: CASSLDSGRAPYEQYF

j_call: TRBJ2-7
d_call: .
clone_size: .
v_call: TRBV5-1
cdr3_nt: TGCGCCAGCAGCTTGGCCCAAAGATCTGACAGCTACGAGCAGTACTTC
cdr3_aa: CASSLAQRSDSYEQYF

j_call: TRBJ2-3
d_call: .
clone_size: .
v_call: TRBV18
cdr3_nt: TGTGCCAGCTCACCACCAGGGGAAGATACGCAGTATTTT
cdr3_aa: CASSPPGEDTQYF

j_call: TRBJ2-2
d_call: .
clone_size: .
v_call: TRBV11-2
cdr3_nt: TGTGCCAGCAGCTTACGTCCTAGCAGGAACACCGGGGAGCTGTTTTTT
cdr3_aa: CASSLRPSRNTGELFF

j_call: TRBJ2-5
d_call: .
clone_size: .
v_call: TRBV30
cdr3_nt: TGTGCCTGGAGCCTCCTAGGGGGGGGGACCCAGTACTTC
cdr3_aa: CAWSLLGGGTQYF

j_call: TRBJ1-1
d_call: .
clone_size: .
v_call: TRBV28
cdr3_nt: TGTGCCAGCTGGGGGGGGGCCGCGGGCACTGAAGCTTTCTTT
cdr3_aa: CASWGGAAGTEAFF

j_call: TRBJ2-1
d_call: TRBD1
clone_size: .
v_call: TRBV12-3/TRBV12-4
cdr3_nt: TGTGCCAGCAGTGGGGGGACAGGGGTTGAGCAGTTCTTC
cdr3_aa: CASSGGTGVEQFF

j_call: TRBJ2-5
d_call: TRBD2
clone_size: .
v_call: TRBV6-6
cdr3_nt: TGTGCCAGCAGTCGACCAGGGACTAGCCCCAGGGGGGAGACCCAGTACTTC
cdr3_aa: CASSRPGTSPRGETQYF

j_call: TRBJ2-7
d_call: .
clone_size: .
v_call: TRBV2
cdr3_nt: TGTGCCAGCAGAGCCCCACGGGGCGGGGGCCCCTACGAGCAGTACTTC
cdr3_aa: CASRAPRGGGPYEQYF

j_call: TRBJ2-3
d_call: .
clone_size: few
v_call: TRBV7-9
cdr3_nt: TGTGCCAGCAGCTCCGGGGGTGGAGACACAGATACGCAGTATTTT
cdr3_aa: CASSSGGGDTDTQYF

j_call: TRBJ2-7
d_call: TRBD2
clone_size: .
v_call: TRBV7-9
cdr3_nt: TGTGCCAGCAGAACTAGCGGGAGTCCCCTCGAGCAGTACTTC
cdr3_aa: CASRTSGSPLEQYF

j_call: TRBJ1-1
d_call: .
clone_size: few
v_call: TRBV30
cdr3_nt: TGTCCCCCGGAGGGGGGGGCGAACACTGAAGCTTTCTTT
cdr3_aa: CPPEGGANTEAFF

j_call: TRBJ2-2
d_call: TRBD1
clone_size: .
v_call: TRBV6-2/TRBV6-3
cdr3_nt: TGTGCCAGCAGTGGGGACAGGGGGCGAGCTGACACCGGGGAGCTGTTTTTT
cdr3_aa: CASSGDRGRADTGELFF

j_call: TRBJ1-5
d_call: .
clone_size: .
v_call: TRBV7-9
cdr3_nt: TGTGCCAGCAGCCCCGGACCCAGGAGGGAGCCCCAGCATTTT
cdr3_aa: CASSPGPRREPQHF

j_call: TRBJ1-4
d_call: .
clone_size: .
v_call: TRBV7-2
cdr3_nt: TGTGCCAGCAGCCCCGGACTCGGACGGAGTAATGAAAAACTGTTTTTT
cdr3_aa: CASSPGLGRSNEKLFF

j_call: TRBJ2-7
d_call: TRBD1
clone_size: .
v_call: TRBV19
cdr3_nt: TGTGCCAGTAGTATGGGACAGGATCCCCTGTACGAGCAGTACTTC
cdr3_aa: CASSMGQDPLYEQYF

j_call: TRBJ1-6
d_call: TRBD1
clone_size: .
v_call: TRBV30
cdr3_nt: TGTGCCTGGGGACAGGGCACCAATTCACCCCTCCACTTT
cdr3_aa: CAWGQGTNSPLHF

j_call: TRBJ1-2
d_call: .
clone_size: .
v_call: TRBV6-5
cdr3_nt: TGTGCCAGCAGCCCACACCATAACTATGGCTACACCTTC
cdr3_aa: CASSPHHNYGYTF

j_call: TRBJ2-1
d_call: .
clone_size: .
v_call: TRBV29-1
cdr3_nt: TGCAGCGTTGAACGGGGTCCCGGGGATGAGCAGTTCTTC
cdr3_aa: CSVERGPGDEQFF

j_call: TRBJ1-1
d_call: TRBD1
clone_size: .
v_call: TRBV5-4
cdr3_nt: TGTGCCAGCAGCTGGTTCCGGCGAACAGGGGGAGGGGCTGAAGCTTTCTTT
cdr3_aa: CASSWFRRTGGGAEAFF

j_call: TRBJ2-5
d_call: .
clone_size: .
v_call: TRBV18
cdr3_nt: TGTGCCAGCCCGCCGGGAAGTCCCCCTGGGGAGACCCAGTACTTC
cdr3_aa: CASPPGSPPGETQYF

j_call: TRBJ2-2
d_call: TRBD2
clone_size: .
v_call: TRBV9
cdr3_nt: TGTGCCAGCAGCCTCGGACTAGCGGGAAACACGAACACCGGGGAGCTGTTTTTT
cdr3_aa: CASSLGLAGNTNTGELFF

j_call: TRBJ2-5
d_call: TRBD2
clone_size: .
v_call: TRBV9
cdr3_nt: TGTGCCAGCAGCCCGGGACTAGCGGGAGAGACCCAGTACTTC
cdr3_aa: CASSPGLAGETQYF

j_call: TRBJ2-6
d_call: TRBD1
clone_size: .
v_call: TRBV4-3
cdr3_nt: TGCGCCAGCAGCCAAGGAGACAGGGACGCCAACGTCCTGACTTTC
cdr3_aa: CASSQGDRDANVLTF

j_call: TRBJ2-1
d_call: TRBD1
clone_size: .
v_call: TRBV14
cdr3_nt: TGTGCCAGCAGCCAAGTTTGGACAGGGTTGTTCTTC
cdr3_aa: CASSQVWTGLFF

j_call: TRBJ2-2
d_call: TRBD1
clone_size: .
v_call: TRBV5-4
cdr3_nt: TGTGCCAGCAGCTTTCTGGGACAGACTAACACCGGGGAGCTGTTTTTT
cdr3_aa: CASSFLGQTNTGELFF

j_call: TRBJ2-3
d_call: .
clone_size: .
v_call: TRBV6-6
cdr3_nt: TGTGCCAGCAGTTACGTGTCTAGGGGAGATACGCAGTATTTT
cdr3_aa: CASSYVSRGDTQYF

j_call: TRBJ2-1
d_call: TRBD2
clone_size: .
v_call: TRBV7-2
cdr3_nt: TGTGCCAGCAGCTATGAGACTAGCGGGAGGGGGTACAATGAGCAGTTCTTC
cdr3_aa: CASSYETSGRGYNEQFF

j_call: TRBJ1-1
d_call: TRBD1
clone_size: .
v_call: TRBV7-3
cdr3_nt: TGTGCCAGCAGCCGACAGGGTGGCACTGAAGCTTTCTTT
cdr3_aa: CASSRQGGTEAFF

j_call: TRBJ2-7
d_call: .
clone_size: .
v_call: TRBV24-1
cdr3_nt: TGTGCCACCAGTGATGCCGACAGAGAGCAGTACTTC
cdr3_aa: CATSDADREQYF

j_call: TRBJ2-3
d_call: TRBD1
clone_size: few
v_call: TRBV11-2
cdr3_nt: TGTGCCAGCAGCTTAGAACGCGGCAGGGGGCGCGCAGATACGCAGTATTTT
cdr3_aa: CASSLERGRGRADTQYF

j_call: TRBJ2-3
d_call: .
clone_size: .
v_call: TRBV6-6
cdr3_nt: TGTGCCAGCAGTACACACACAGATACGCAGTATTTT
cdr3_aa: CASSTHTDTQYF

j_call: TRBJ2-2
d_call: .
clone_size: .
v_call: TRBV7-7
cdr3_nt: TGTGCTAGCAGCTTAGCGTCCCCGGCCGGGGAGCTGTTTTTT
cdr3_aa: CASSLASPAGELFF

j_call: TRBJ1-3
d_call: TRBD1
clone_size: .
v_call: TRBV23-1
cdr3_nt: TGCGCCAGCAGTCACCCCGAAATCGGCGACAGGGTGGGGGGAAACACCATATATTTT
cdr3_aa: CASSHPEIGDRVGGNTIYF

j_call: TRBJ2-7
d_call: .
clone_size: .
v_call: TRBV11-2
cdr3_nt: TGTGCCAGCAGCTTAGACCGGGGCGAGCAGTACTTC
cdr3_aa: CASSLDRGEQYF